The next 17 T cell receptor beta chains were all read from a single sample in a study of T cell changes during pregnancy in multiple sclerosis. TCRdb's table, derived via immunoSEQ multiplex PCR, lists solely in-frame clones and lacks some. The sample lists around 35,000 clones; over 75% were seen once. The starting material was CD8+ T cells from peripheral blood mononuclear cells, obtained before pregnancy. These TCRs come from a female donor with multiple sclerosis, enrolled in a pregnancy study.

The chain is built from TRBV2 and TRBJ2-1, with TRBD2 identical over 11 bases. With 4 bases clipped from V and 0 bases from J, the junction kept 8 bases outside the gene matches. Germline-derived CDR1 and CDR2 are SNHLY and FYNNEI. The CDR3 is 18 residues long. CDR3 residues: CASSGRTSGYSSYNEQFF. Written as DNA, the CDR3 is TGTGCCAGCAGTGGGCGGACTAGCGGGTATAGCTCCTACAATGAGCAGTTCTTC.

V gene TRBV27 combines with J gene TRBJ1-5; tentatively, D is TRBD1 (6 bases). The CDR3 extends over 15 amino acids. Germline values: CDR1 MNHEY, CDR2 SMNVEV (reference sequence). With 1 base removed from V and 2 bases from J, the gap between germline ends came to 9 bases. The CDR3 sequence: CASSLLGGGNQPQHF. DNA of the CDR3: TGTGCCAGCAGTTTATTAGGGGGGGGCAATCAGCCCCAGCATTTT.

V and J are TRBV5-6 and TRBJ1-1; no clear D. The germline V gene has CDR1 SGHDT and CDR2 YYEEEE. The ends were cut back, 0 bases at V and 3 bases at J, with 3 bases in the middle. This CDR3 has 12 amino acids. This chain's CDR3 is CASSLVYTEAFF. The CDR3 DNA follows: TGTGCCAGCAGCTTGGTCTACACTGAAGCTTTCTTT.

The CDR3 nucleotides read TGTGCCAGCAGTTATGTCGGGACTAGGGCCCACAATGAGCAGTTCTTC. Protein product: CASSYVGTRAHNEQFF. This rearrangement joins TRBV6-5 to TRBJ2-1, with 8 bases identical to TRBD2. This CDR3 has 16 residues. V shed 3 bases and J 5 bases; nucleotides not matched to a gene: 9. CDR1 and CDR2 (germline): MNHEY, SVGAGI.

This chain uses TRBV6-1 with TRBJ2-1; 10 bases map to TRBD2. There are 15 residues in the CDR3. Germline trimming cut 6 bases from V and 8 bases from J; bases unmatched to any gene: 10. CDR1 MNHNS and CDR2 SASEGT come from the germline V gene. CDR3 DNA: TGTGCCAGCAGGCAACCGGGACTAGCGATTGATGAGCAGTTCTTC. It is translated as CASRQPGLAIDEQFF.

The CDR3, as DNA: TGTGCCAGTAGTATAGGTTTGGACACGCTCCAAGAAAAACTGTTTTTT. Its translation: CASSIGLDTLQEKLFF. The V gene is TRBV19, the J gene TRBJ1-4; D may be TRBD1 (5 bases). V shed 1 base and J shed 8 bases, with 17 bases lying between them. Germline assignment: CDR1 LNHDA and CDR2 SQIVND (reference sequence). CDR3 length: 16 residues.

This chain links TRBV6-6 with TRBJ2-3; the D gene is possibly TRBD2 (5 bases). Trimming cost V 7 bases and J 2 bases, with 10 bases left between them. This CDR3 is 13 amino acids long. CDR1 is MNHNY and CDR2 is SVGAGI in the germline V gene (reference sequence). The CDR3 loop reads CASIAGPTDTQYF. In DNA form, the CDR3 reads TGTGCCAGCATTGCGGGCCCCACAGATACGCAGTATTTT.

The rearrangement uses TRBV6-8 and TRBJ1-3; D possibly corresponds to TRBD1 (6 bases). CDR1 is MNHGY, CDR2 SAAAGT, per germline. The CDR3 length is 16 residues. V lost 0 bases to trimming and J lost 4 bases, with 13 bases between them. CDR3 in amino acids: CASSYSSRTDGNTIYF. The CDR3 DNA reads as TGTGCCAGCAGTTACTCGAGTCGGACAGACGGAAACACCATATATTTT.

The CDR3 DNA is TGTGCCAGCAGCCCCGGGACAGGGACTTTTGGCTACACCTTC. Protein sequence: CASSPGTGTFGYTF. V gene TRBV6-5 combines with J gene TRBJ1-2; TRBD1 aligns across 9 bases. Per the germline V gene, CDR1 is MNHEY and CDR2 is SVGAGI. The J segment lost 7 bases and the V segment lost 6 bases, leaving 9 bases of the junction unmatched. This CDR3 has 14 residues.

The chain is built from TRBV5-5 and TRBJ1-2; D is ambiguous. The V end was cut by 4 bases, the J end by 4 bases, with 23 bases between. This CDR3 is 17 amino acids long. CDR1 and CDR2 (germline): SGHKS, YYEKEE (reference sequence). CDR3: CASSLQAWTGTPYGYTF. CDR3 bases: TGTGCCAGCAGCCTGCAAGCCTGGACGGGAACCCCCTATGGCTACACCTTC.

The chain carries TRBV27 and TRBJ1-1; the D is unclear. This CDR3 is built from 14 residues. V was clipped by 1 base and J by 5 bases, with 11 bases between them. Per the germline V gene, CDR1 is MNHEY and CDR2 is SMNVEV (reference sequence). CDR3 in amino acids: CASSLLGSRTEAFF. The CDR3, as DNA: TGTGCCAGCAGTTTATTGGGCAGCAGGACTGAAGCTTTCTTT.

This chain connects TRBV6-5 to TRBJ1-1; D is undetermined. CDR1 MNHEY and CDR2 SVGAGI come from the germline V gene. The V end was cut by 2 bases, the J end by 2 bases, with 15 bases between. There are 16 residues in the CDR3. The CDR3 loop reads CASSYATWQVNTEAFF. In DNA form, the CDR3 reads TGTGCCAGCAGTTACGCGACCTGGCAGGTCAACACTGAAGCTTTCTTT.

The rearrangement links TRBV5-6 to TRBJ1-1; D might be TRBD1 (6 bases). The CDR3 covers 12 residues. Germline loops: CDR1 SGHDT, CDR2 YYEEEE. With 2 bases removed from V and 6 bases from J, the gap between germline ends came to 8 bases. CDR3: CASSFGTPEAFF. The CDR3 nucleotides are TGTGCCAGCAGCTTTGGGACACCTGAAGCTTTCTTT.

The chain combines TRBV5-6 with TRBJ2-4, with TRBD1 identical over 8 bases. Germline V lookup: CDR1 SGHDT, CDR2 YYEEEE. V was pared by 4 bases and J by 6 bases, with 15 bases of the junction left unmatched. The CDR3 has 17 amino acids. CDR3 DNA: TGTGCCAGCAGCCTAATATACCAGGGGGCCCGGGGAAACATTCAGTACTTC. Protein: CASSLIYQGARGNIQYF.

V is TRBV7-9 and J is TRBJ2-1; 10 bases fit TRBD2. Unmatched junction bases numbered 2, after V lost 7 bases and J lost 8 bases. Per the germline V gene, CDR1 is SEHNR and CDR2 is FQNEAQ (reference sequence). CDR3 length: 12 amino acids. As DNA, the CDR3 is TGTGCCAGCAACAGCGGGAGGGATGAGCAGTTCTTC. It is translated as CASNSGRDEQFF.

This clone was detected only once. The chain recombines TRBV11-2 with TRBJ1-4, with 10 nucleotides matching TRBD1. The germline gives CDR1 SGHAT, CDR2 FQNNGV. V shed 3 bases, J shed 0 bases, and the junction held 10 bases outside the gene matches. This CDR3 has 19 amino acids. CDR3 nucleotide sequence: TGTGCCAGCAGCTTGGGGTTCGGACAGGGGGATGCAACTAATGAAAAACTGTTTTTT. This codes for CASSLGFGQGDATNEKLFF. Filled out from reference TRBV11-2 and TRBJ1-4, the complete variable domain reads EAGVAQSPRYKIIEKRQSVAFWCNPISGHATLYWYQQILGQGPKLLIQFQNNGVVDDSQLPKDRFSAERLKGVDSTLKIQPAKLEDSAVYLCASSLGFGQGDATNEKLFFGSGTQLSVL.

This rearrangement joins TRBV2 to TRBJ2-5; tentative D call: TRBD2 (5 bases). V lost 4 bases and J 4 bases, leaving 13 bases between the germline ends. This CDR3 region has 14 residues. Germline assignment: CDR1 SNHLY and CDR2 FYNNEI. The CDR3 sequence: CASSVTPGRETQYF. DNA of the CDR3: TGTGCCAGCAGTGTGACACCGGGGAGAGAGACCCAGTACTTC.